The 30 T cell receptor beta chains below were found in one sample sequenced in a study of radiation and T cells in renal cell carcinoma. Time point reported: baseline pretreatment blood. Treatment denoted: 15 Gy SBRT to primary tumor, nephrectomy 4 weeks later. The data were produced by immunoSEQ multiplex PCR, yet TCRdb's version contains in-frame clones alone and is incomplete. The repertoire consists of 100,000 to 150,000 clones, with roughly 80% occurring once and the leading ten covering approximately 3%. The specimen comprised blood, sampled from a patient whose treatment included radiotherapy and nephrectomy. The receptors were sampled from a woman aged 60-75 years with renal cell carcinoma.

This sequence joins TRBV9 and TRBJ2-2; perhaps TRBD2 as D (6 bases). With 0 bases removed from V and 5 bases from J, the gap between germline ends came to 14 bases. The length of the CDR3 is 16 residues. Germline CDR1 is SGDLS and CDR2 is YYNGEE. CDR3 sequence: CASSVDAGLRTGELFF. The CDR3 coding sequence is TGTGCCAGCAGCGTAGATGCGGGGCTGCGAACCGGGGAGCTGTTTTTT.

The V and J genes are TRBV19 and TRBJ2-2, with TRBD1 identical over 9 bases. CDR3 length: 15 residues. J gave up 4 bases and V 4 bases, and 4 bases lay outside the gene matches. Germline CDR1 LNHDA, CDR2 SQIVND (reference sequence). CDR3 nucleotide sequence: TGTGCCAGTAGTAGGACAGGGGCGACCACCGGGGAGCTGTTTTTT. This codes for CASSRTGATTGELFF.

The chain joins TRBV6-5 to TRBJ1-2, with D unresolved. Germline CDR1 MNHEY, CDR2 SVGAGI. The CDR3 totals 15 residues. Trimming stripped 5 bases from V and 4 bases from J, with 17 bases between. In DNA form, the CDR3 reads TGTGCCAGCAGTACTCCTCGGACGGACGTCTATGGCTACACCTTC. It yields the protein CASSTPRTDVYGYTF.

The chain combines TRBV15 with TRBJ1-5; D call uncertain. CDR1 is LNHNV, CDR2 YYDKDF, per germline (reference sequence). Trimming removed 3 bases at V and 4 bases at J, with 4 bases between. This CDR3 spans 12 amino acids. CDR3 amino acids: CATSSGNQPQHF. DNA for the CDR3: TGTGCCACCAGCAGTGGAAATCAGCCCCAGCATTTT.

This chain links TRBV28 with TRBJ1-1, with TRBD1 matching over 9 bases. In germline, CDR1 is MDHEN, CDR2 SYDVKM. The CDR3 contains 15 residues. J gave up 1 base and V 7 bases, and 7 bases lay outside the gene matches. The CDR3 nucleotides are TGTGCCAGCACCAGGACAGGGGCCCCGAACACTGAAGCTTTCTTT. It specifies CASTRTGAPNTEAFF.

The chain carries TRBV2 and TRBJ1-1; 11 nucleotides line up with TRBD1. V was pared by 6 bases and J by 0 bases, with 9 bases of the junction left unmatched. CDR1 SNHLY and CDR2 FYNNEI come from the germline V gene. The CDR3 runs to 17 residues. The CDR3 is CASRPGQGAVLNTEAFF. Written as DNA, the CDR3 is TGTGCCAGCAGACCAGGACAGGGGGCGGTTTTGAACACTGAAGCTTTCTTT.

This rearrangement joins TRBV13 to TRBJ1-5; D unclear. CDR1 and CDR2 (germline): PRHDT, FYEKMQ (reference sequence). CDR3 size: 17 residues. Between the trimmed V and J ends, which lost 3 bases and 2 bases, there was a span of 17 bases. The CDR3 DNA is TGTGCCAGCAGCTTCGGTGCCGATCCGACCGGCAATCAGCCCCAGCATTTT. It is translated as CASSFGADPTGNQPQHF.

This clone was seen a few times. The CDR3 loop reads CSTRTGQNTEAFF. In nucleotides, the CDR3 is TGCAGCACCCGGACAGGTCAGAACACTGAAGCTTTCTTT. V gene TRBV29-1 combines with J gene TRBJ1-1; 7 positions agree with TRBD1. There are 13 residues in the CDR3. Germline assignment: CDR1 SQVTM and CDR2 ANQGSEA. The junction had 7 bases not matched to a gene; V was cut back by 8 bases and J by 1 base.

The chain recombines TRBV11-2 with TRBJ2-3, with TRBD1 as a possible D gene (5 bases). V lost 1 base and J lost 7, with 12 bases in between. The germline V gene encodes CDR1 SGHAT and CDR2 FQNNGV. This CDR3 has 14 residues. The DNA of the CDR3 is TGTGCCAGCAGCTTAGGGGGCGCTCTGAATACGCAGTATTTT. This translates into CASSLGGALNTQYF.

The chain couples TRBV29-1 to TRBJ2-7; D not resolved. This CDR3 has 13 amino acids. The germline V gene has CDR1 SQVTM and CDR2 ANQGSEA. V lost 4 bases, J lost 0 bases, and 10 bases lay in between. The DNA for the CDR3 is TGCAGCGTTGGTTGGGTCGCCTCCTACGAGCAGTACTTC. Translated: CSVGWVASYEQYF.

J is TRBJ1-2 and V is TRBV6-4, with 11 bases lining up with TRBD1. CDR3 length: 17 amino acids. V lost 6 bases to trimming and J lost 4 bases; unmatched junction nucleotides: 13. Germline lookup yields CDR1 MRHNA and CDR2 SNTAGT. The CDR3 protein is CASSRSADRGRVYGYTF. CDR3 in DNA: TGTGCCAGCAGCCGTAGTGCGGACAGGGGGCGCGTCTATGGCTACACCTTC.

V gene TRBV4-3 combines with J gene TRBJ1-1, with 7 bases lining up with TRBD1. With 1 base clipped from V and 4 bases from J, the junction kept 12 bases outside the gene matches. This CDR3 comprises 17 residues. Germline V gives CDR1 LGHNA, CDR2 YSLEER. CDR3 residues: CASSQAWGSQGGTEAFF. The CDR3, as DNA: TGCGCCAGCAGCCAAGCTTGGGGGTCCCAGGGGGGCACTGAAGCTTTCTTT.

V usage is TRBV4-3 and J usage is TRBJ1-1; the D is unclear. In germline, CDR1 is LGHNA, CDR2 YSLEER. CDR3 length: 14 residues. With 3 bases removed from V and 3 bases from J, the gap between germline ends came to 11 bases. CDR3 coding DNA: TGCGCCAGCAGCCATCGTGCGTCCCACACTGAAGCTTTCTTT. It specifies CASSHRASHTEAFF.

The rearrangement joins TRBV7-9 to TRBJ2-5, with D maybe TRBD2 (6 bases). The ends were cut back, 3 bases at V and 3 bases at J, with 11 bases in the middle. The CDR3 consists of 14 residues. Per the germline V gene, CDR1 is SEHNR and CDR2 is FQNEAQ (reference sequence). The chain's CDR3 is CASSLRGREETQYF. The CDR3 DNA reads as TGTGCCAGCAGCTTGCGGGGCAGGGAAGAGACCCAGTACTTC.

For the CDR3, the DNA is TGCGCCAGCAGCTTGGGAAGGGACAGGGGGCGATACAATGAGCAGTTCTTC. Its protein product is CASSLGRDRGRYNEQFF. The rearrangement links TRBV5-1 to TRBJ2-1; 12 bases match TRBD1. The CDR3 is made up of 17 amino acids. Germline CDR1 reads SGHRS; CDR2 reads YFSETQ. Trimming took 0 bases from V and 4 from J; bases not matched to a gene: 5.

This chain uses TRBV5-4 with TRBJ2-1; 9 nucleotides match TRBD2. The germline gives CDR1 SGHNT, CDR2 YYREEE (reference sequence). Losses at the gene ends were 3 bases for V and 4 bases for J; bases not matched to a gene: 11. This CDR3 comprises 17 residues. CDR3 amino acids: CASSSGLAVSGYNEQFF. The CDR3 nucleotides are TGTGCCAGCAGCTCGGGACTAGCCGTCTCGGGTTACAATGAGCAGTTCTTC.

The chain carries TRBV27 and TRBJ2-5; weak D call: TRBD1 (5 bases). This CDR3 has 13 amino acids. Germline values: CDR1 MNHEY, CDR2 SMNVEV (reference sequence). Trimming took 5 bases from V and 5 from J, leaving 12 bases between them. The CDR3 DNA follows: TGTGCCAGCAGTCGCCAGGGTCGGGAGACCCAGTACTTC. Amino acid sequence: CASSRQGRETQYF.

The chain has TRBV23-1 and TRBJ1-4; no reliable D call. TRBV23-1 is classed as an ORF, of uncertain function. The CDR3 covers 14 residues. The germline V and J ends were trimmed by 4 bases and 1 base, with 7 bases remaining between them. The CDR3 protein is CASSLTETNEKLFF. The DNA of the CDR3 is TGCGCCAGCAGTCTGACCGAAACTAATGAAAAACTGTTTTTT.

Here the CDR3 DNA reads TGTGCCAGCAGCTTAGGGGACCTCAGCTACAATGAGCAGTTCTTC. It specifies CASSLGDLSYNEQFF. V is TRBV7-8 and J is TRBJ2-1, with D possibly called TRBD1 or TRBD2 (5 bases each). Germline V gene sequence: CDR1 SGHVS, CDR2 FQNEAQ. The CDR3 runs 15 residues. The ends were cut back, 1 base at V and 3 bases at J, with 10 bases in the middle.

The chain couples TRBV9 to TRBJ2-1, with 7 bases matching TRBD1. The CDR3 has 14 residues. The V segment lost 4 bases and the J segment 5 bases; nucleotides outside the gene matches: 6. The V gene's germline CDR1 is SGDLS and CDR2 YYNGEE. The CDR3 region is CASSRGTEHNEQFF. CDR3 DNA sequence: TGTGCCAGCAGCAGGGGGACAGAGCACAATGAGCAGTTCTTC.

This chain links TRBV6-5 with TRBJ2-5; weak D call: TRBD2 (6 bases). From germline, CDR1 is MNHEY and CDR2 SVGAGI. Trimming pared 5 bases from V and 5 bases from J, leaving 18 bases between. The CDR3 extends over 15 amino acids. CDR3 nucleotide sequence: TGTGCCAGCAGTCTACTAGCCCATCCGGGGGAGACCCAGTACTTC. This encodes CASSLLAHPGETQYF.

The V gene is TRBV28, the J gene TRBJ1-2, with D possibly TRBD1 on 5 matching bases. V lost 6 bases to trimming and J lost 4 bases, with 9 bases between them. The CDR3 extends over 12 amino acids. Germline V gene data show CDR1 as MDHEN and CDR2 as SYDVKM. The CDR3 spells CASRGQSYGYTF. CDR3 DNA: TGTGCCAGCAGAGGACAATCCTATGGCTACACCTTC.

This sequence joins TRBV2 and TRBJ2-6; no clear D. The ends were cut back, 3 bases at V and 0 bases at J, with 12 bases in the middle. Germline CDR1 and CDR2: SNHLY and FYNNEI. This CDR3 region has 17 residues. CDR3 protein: CASSEVRFSSGANVLTF. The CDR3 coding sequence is TGTGCCAGCAGTGAGGTCAGATTTTCCTCTGGGGCCAACGTCCTGACTTTC.

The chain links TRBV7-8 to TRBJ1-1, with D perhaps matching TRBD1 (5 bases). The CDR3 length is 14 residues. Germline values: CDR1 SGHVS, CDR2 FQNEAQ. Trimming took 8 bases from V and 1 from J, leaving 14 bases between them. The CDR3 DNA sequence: TGTGCCAGCGGCCCTATACAGGAGAACACTGAAGCTTTCTTT. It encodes CASGPIQENTEAFF.

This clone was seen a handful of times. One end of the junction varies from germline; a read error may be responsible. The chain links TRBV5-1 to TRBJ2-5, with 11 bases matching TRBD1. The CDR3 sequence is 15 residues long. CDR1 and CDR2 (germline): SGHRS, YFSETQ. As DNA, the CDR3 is TGTGCCAGCAGCTTCCTAGGGACAGGGGGAGAGACCCAGTACTTC. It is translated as CASSFLGTGGETQYF.

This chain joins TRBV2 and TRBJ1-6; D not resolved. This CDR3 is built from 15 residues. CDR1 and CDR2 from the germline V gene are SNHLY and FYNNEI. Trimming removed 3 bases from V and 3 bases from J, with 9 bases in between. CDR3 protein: CASSEIGYYNSPLHF. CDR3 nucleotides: TGTGCCAGCAGTGAGATAGGGTACTATAATTCACCCCTCCACTTT.

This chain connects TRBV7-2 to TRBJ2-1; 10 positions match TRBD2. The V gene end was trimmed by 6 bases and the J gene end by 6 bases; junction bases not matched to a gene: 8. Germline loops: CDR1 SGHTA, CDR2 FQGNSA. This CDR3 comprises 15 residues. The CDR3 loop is CASSPGLAVTNEQFF. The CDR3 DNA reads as TGTGCCAGCAGTCCAGGACTAGCGGTGACCAATGAGCAGTTCTTC. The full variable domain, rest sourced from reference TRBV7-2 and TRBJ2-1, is GAGVSQSPSNKVTEKGKDVELRCDPISGHTALYWYRQSLGQGLEFLIYFQGNSAPDKSGLPSDRFSAERTGGSVSTLTIQRTQQEDSAVYLCASSPGLAVTNEQFFGPGTRLTVL.

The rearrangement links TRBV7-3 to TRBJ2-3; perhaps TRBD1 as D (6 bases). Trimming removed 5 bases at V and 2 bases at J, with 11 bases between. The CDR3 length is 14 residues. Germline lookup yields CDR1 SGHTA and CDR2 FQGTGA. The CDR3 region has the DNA TGTGCCAGCAGCGCAGGGGTCTCCACAGATACGCAGTATTTT. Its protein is CASSAGVSTDTQYF. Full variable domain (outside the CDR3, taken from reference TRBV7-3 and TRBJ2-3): GAGVSQTPSNKVTEKGKYVELRCDPISGHTALYWYRQSLGQGPEFLIYFQGTGAADDSGLPNDRFFAVRPEGSVSTLKIQRTERGDSAVYLCASSAGVSTDTQYFGPGTRLTVL.

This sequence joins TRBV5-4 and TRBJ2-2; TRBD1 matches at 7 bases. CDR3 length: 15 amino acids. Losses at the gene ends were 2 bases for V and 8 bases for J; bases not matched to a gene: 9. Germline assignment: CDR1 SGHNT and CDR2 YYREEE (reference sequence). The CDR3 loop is CASSFQDRSSGELFF. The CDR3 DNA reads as TGTGCCAGCAGCTTCCAGGACAGGTCTTCGGGGGAGCTGTTTTTT.

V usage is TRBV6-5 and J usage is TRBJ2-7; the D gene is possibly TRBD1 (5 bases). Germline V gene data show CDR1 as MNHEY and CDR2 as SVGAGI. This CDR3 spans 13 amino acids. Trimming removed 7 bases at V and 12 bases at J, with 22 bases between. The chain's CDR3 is CASIKVGRQFLYF. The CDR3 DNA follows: TGTGCCAGCATCAAAGTAGGTAGACAGTTTCTGTACTTC.